The sequence of this T cell receptor (beta chain) was determined in a study of T cell responses to AZD1222 COVID-19 vaccine. Points from the study as a whole: Females outnumbered males among donors, who were mostly white British; clonal diversity was possibly underestimated. Breadth and depth of Spike-specific TCRs rose after two AZD1222 doses. Researchers took repertoire samples only after the peak T cell response had come.

In regard to this clone: Its specificity is unknown.

The data were produced by immunoSEQ multiplex PCR, yet TCRdb's version contains in-frame clones alone and is incomplete. The sample shows roughly 150,000 clones, approximately 91% of them seen only once. Pooled in the analysis were second doses at about 4 or about 12 weeks. This CDR3 is 16 amino acids long. Germline lookup yields CDR1 SGHVS and CDR2 FNYEAQ. J lost 6 bases, V lost 5 bases, and 13 bases had no gene match. This chain connects TRBV7-6 to TRBJ1-3, with 7 nucleotides matching TRBD1. The sample was peripheral blood, taken 28 days after the second AZD1222 dose. This sequence was found in an adult who received the AZD1222 COVID-19 vaccine. The CDR3 region is CASSLGGQSPLNTIYF. CDR3 nucleotide sequence: TGTGCCAGCAGCCTCGGGGGACAGTCTCCGTTAAACACCATATATTTT.